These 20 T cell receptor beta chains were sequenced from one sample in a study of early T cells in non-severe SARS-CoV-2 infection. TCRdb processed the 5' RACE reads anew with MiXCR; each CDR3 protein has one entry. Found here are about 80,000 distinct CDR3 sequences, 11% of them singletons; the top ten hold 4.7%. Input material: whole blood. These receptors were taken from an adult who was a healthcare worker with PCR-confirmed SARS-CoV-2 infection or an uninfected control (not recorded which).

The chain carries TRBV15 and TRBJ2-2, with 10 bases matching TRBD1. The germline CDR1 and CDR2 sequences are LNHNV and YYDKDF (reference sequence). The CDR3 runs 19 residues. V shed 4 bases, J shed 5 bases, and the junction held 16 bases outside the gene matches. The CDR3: CATSIRQGAPKGRTGELFF. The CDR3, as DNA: TGTGCCACCAGCATTCGACAGGGGGCACCCAAGGGGAGGACCGGGGAGCTGTTTTTT. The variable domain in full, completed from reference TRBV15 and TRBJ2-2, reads DAMVIQNPRYQVTQFGKPVTLSCSQTLNHNVMYWYQQKSSQAPKLLFHYYDKDFNNEADTPDNFQSRRPNTSFCFLDIRSPGLGDTAMYLCATSIRQGAPKGRTGELFFGEGSRLTVL.

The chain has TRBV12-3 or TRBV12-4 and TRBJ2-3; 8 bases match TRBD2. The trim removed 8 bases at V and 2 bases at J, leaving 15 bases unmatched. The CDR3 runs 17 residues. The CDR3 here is CASAPRGAGVATDTQYF. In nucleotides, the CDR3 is TGTGCCAGCGCCCCCCGGGGAGCGGGGGTAGCCACAGATACGCAGTATTTT.

The CDR3 is CASSGMPEGQNEAFF. CDR3 bases: TGTGCCAGCAGCGGAATGCCGGAGGGACAGAATGAAGCTTTCTTT. The chain couples TRBV9 to TRBJ1-1; 7 nucleotides line up with TRBD1. The junction had 12 bases not matched to a gene; V was cut back by 3 bases and J by 7 bases. Germline values: CDR1 SGDLS, CDR2 YYNGEE. The CDR3 consists of 15 residues. Variable domain in full (rest from reference TRBV9 and TRBJ1-1): DSGVTQTPKHLITATGQRVTLRCSPRSGDLSVYWYQQSLDQGLQFLIQYYNGEERAKGNILERFSAQQFPDLHSELNLSSLELGDSALYFCASSGMPEGQNEAFFGQGTRLTVV.

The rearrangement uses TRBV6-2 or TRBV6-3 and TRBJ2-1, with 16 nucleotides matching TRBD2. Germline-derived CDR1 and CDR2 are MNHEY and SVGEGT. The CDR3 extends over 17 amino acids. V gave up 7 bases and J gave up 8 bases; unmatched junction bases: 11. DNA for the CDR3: TGTGCCAGCACCATAGGGACTAGCGGGGGGGCTATCGATGAGCAGTTCTTC. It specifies CASTIGTSGGAIDEQFF.

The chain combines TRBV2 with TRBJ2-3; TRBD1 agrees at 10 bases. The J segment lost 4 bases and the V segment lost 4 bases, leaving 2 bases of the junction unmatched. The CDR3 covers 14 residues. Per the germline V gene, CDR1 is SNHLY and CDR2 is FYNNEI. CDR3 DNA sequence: TGTGCCAGCAGTGGAGGGACAGGGGCAGATACGCAGTATTTT. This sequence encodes CASSGGTGADTQYF.

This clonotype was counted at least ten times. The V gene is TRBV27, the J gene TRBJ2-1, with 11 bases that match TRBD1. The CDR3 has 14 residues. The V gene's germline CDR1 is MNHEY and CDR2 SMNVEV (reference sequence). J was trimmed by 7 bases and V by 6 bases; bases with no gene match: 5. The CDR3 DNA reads TGTGCCAGCAGCCTCGGGACAGGGGGGAATGAGCAGTTCTTC. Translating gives CASSLGTGGNEQFF.

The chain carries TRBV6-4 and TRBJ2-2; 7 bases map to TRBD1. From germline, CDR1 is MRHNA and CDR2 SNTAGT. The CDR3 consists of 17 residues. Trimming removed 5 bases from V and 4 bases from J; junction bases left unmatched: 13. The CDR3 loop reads CASSTETGIRGTGELFF. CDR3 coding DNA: TGTGCCAGCAGTACCGAGACAGGGATCAGAGGCACCGGGGAGCTGTTTTTT.

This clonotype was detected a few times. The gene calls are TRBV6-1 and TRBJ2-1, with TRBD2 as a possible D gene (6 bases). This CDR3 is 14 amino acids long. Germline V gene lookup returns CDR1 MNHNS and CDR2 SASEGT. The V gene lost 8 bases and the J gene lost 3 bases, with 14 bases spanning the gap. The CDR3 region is CASLEGLRYNEQFF. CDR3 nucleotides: TGTGCCAGCCTAGAGGGACTTCGCTACAATGAGCAGTTCTTC.

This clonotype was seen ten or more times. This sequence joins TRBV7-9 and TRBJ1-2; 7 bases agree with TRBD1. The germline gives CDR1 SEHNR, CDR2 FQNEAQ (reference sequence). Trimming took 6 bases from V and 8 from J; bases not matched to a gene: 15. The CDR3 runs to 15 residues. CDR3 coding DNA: TGTGCCAGCAGAACCGGGACAGCCGGAATAGAGGGCTACACCTTC. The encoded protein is CASRTGTAGIEGYTF.

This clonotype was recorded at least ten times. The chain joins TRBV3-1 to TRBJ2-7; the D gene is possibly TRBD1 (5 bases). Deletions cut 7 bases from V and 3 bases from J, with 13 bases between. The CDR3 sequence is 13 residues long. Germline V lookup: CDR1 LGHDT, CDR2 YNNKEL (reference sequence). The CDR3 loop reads CASTQQGVYEQYF. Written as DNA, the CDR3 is TGTGCCAGCACCCAGCAGGGCGTCTACGAGCAGTACTTC.

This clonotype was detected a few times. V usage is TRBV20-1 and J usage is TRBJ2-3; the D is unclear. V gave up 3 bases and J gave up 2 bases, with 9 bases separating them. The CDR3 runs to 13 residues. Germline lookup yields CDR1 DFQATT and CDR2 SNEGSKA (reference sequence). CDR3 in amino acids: CSARVGHTDTQYF. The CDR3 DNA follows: TGCAGTGCTAGGGTAGGGCACACAGATACGCAGTATTTT.

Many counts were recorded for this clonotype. The CDR3 loop reads CAISESDTEAFF. CDR3 nucleotide sequence: TGTGCCATCAGTGAGTCAGACACTGAAGCTTTCTTT. This sequence joins TRBV10-3 and TRBJ1-1; D unresolved. V shed 0 bases and J shed 3 bases, with 2 bases lying between them. Germline-derived CDR1 and CDR2 are ENHRY and SYGVKD. The CDR3 is made up of 12 amino acids.

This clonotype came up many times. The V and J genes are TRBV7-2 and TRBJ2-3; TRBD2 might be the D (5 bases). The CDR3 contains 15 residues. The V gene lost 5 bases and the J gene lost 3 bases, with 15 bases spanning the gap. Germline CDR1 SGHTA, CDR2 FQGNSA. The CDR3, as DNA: TGTGCCAGCAGCCGTACACTAGGTGTGACAGATACGCAGTATTTT. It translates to CASSRTLGVTDTQYF.

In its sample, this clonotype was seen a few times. CDR3 loop: CAISAPQPGQGRTGELFF. The CDR3 DNA reads as TGTGCCATCAGTGCCCCCCAGCCGGGACAGGGTCGCACCGGGGAGCTGTTTTTT. This sequence joins TRBV10-3 and TRBJ2-2, with 9 bases identical to TRBD1. Looked up from germline, CDR1 is ENHRY and CDR2 is SYGVKD. V gave up 4 bases and J gave up 4 bases; unmatched junction bases: 13. This CDR3 is 18 amino acids long.

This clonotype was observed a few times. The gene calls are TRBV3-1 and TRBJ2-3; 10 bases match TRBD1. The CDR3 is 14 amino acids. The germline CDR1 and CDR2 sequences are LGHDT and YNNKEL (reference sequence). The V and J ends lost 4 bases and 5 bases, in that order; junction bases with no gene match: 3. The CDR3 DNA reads TGTGCCAGCAGCCCCCGGGACAGGGGAGATACGCAGTATTTT. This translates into CASSPRDRGDTQYF.

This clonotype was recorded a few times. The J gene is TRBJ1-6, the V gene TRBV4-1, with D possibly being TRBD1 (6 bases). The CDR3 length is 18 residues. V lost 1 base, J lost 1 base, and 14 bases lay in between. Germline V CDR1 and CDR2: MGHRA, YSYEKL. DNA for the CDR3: TGCGCCAGCAGCCAAGTGGCGGGGGCCCTTTCCTATAATTCACCCCTCCACTTT. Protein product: CASSQVAGALSYNSPLHF.

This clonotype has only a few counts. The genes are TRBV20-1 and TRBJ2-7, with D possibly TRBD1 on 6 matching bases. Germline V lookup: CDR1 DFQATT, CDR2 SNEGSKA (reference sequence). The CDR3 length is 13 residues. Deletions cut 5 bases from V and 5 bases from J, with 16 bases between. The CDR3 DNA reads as TGCAGTGCTCGTTGGGACAAATCCAACGAGCAGTACTTC. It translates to CSARWDKSNEQYF.

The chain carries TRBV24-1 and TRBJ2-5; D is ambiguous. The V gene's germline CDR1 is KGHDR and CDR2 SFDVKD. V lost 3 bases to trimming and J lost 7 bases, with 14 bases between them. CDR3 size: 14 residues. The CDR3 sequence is CATSDTDKAGTQYF. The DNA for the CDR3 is TGTGCCACCAGTGATACCGACAAGGCTGGGACCCAGTACTTC.

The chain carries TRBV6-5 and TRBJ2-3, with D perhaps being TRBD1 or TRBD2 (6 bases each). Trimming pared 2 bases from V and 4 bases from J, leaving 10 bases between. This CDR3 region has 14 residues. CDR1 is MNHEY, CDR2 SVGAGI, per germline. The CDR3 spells CASSYKGGSDTQYF. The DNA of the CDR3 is TGTGCCAGCAGTTACAAAGGGGGGTCAGATACGCAGTATTTT.

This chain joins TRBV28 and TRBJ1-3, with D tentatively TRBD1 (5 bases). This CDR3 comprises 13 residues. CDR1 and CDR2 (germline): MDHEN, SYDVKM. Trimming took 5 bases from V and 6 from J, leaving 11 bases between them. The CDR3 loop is CASSGGSANTIYF. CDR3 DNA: TGTGCCAGCAGTGGGGGATCAGCAAACACCATATATTTT.